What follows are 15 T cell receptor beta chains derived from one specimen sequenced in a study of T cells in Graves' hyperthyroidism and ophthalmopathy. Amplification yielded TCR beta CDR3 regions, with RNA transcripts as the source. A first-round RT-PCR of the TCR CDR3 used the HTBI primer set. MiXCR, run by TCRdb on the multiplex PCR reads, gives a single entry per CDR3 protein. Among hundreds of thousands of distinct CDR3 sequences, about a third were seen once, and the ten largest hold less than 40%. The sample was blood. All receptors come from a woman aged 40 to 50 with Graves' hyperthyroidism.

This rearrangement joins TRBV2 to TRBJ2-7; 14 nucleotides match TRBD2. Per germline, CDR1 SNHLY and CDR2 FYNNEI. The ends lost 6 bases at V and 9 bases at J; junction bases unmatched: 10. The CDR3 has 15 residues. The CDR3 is CASSGTSGSVDTQYF. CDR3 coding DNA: TGTGCCAGCAGCGGGACTAGCGGGAGCGTAGATACGCAGTACTTC. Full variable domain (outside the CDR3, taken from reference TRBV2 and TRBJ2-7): EPEVTQTPSHQVTQMGQEVILRCVPISNHLYFYWYRQILGQKVEFLVSFYNNEISEKSEIFDDQFSVERPDGSNFTLKIRSTKLEDSAMYFCASSGTSGSVDTQYFGPGTRLTVT.

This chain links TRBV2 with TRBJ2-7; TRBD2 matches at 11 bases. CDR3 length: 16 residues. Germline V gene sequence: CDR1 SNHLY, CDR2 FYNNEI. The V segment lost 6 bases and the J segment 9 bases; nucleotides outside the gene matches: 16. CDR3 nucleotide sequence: TGTGCCAGCAGGACCCTAGCGGGAGGTCCTAGTCGGGTGCAGTACTTC. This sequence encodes CASRTLAGGPSRVQYF.

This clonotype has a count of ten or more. Written as DNA, the CDR3 is TGTGCCACCAAGGGCGACAACACTGAAGCTTTCTTT. This translates into CATKGDNTEAFF. V usage is TRBV24-1 and J usage is TRBJ1-1; D is undetermined. The CDR3 sequence is 12 residues long. CDR1 is KGHDR, CDR2 SFDVKD, per germline. Trimming removed 8 bases from V and 2 bases from J, with 8 bases in between.

CDR3 nucleotides: TGTGCCAGCAGTTTGGGACTACGGACAGCAACTAATGAAAAACTGTTTTTT. Translating it yields CASSLGLRTATNEKLFF. The V and J genes are TRBV6-5 and TRBJ1-4; maybe TRBD1 (6 bases). This CDR3 comprises 17 residues. V gave up 4 bases and J gave up 0 bases, with 15 bases separating them. From germline, CDR1 is MNHEY and CDR2 SVGAGI.

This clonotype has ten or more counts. Here the CDR3 DNA reads TGCAGTGCTAGAAGCGGGGTGGGTTATGGCTACACCTTC. This codes for CSARSGVGYGYTF. This chain uses TRBV20-1 with TRBJ1-2; no reliable D call. The V gene's germline CDR1 is DFQATT and CDR2 SNEGSKA (reference sequence). V was clipped by 2 bases and J by 5 bases, with 12 bases between them. The CDR3 is 13 amino acids.

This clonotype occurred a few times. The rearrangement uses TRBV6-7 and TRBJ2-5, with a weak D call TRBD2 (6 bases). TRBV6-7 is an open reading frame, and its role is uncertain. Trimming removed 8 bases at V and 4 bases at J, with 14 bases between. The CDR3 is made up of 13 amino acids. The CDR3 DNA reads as TGTGCCAGCGGCGGGAATACGATAGAGACCCAGTACTTC. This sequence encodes CASGGNTIETQYF.

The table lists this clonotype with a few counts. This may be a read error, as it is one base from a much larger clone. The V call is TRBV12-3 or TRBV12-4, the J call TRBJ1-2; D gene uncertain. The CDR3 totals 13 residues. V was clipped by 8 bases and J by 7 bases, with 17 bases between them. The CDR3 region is CASLASSRSGYTF. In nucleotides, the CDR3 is TGTGCCAGCCTAGCGTCTTCGAGGAGTGGCTACACCTTC.

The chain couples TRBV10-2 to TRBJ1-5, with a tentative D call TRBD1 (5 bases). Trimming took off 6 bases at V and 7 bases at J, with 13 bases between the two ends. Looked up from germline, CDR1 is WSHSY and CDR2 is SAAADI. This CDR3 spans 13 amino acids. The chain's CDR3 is CASRARAQQPQHF. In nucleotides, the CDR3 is TGCGCCAGCAGGGCCAGGGCGCAGCAGCCCCAGCATTTT.

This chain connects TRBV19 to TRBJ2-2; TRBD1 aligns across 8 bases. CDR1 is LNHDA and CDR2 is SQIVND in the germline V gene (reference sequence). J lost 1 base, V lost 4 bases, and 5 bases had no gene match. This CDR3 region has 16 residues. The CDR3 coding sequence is TGTGCCAGTAGTACCTGGACAGGGAGGAACACCGGGGAGCTGTTTTTT. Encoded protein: CASSTWTGRNTGELFF.

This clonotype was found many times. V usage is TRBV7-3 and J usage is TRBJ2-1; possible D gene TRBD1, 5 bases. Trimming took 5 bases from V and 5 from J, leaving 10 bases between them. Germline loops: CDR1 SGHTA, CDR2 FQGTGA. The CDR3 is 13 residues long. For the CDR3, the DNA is TGTGCCAGCAGCCCAAGCAGGGACAATGAGCAGTTCTTC. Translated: CASSPSRDNEQFF.

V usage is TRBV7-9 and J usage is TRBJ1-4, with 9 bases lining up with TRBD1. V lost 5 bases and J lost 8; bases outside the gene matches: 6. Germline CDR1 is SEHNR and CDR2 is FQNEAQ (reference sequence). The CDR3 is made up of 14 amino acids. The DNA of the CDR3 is TGTGCCAGCAGCCGGGGGACAGGGAACGAAAAACTGTTTTTT. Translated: CASSRGTGNEKLFF.

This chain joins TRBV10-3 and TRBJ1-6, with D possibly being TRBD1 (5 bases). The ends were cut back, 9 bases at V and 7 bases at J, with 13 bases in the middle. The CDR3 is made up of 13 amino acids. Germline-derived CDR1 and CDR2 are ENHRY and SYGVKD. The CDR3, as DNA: TGTGCCATGGGGGGAAAACGGAATTCACCCCTCCACTTT. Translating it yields CAMGGKRNSPLHF.

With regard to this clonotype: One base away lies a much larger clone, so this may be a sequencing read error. CDR3 sequence: CASSQVRGNGYAF. CDR3 sequence (DNA): TGTGCCAGCAGCCAAGTCCGGGGGAATGGCTACGCCTTC. The chain links TRBV14 to TRBJ1-2, with D tentatively TRBD1 (5 bases). CDR3 length: 13 amino acids. CDR1 SGHDN and CDR2 FVKESK come from the germline V gene.

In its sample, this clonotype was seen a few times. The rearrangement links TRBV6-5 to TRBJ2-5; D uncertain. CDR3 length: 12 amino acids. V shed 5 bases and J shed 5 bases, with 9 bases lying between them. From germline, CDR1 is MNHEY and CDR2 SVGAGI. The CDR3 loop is CASSEQSETQYF. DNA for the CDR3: TGTGCCAGCAGTGAGCAGTCCGAGACCCAGTACTTC.

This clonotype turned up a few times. The CDR3 DNA sequence: TGTGCCAGCAGTCTTGACAGGGGGAACACCTACGAGCAGTACTTC. As protein: CASSLDRGNTYEQYF. The chain couples TRBV14 to TRBJ2-7; 9 bases are shared with TRBD1. Germline V gene lookup returns CDR1 SGHDN and CDR2 FVKESK. CDR3 size: 15 residues. Trimming took 6 bases from V and 2 from J; bases not matched to a gene: 8.